Reported below is one T cell receptor (beta chain). What it binds is not known. Only in-frame clones appear in the TCRdb table, and some are missing; sequencing was by immunoSEQ multiplex PCR. This sample has around 23,000 clones, with over 90% found just once. These data are taken from a study of lymphopenia after photon versus proton radiotherapy. General study findings and limits: Survival link was tested only in deceased patients; proton benefit remains a possibility. A bigger post-nadir fall in TCR diversity correlated inversely with survival time in deceased patients. Oligoclonal CD8+ Temra expansion after nadir drove photon patients' diversity drop.

The CDR3 length is 12 residues. V shed 4 bases and J shed 0 bases, with 7 bases lying between them. Per germline, CDR1 GTSNPN and CDR2 SVGIG (reference sequence). The TCR was taken from a woman between 65 and 79 years old with pancreatic cancer. Some clones in this sample may be carry-over from other donors' samples. The genes are TRBV30 and TRBJ2-7; D not resolved. The sample in question was peripheral blood, obtained from a patient treated with proton-based radiotherapy. DNA for the CDR3: TGTGCCTGGACTGTGAGCTCCTACGAGCAGTACTTC. Residues: CAWTVSSYEQYF.